A selection of T cell receptor beta chains follows, all from one sample in a study of vaccination effects on CD4 cells after COVID-19. For these TCRs, the target antigens are not known. Generated by immunoSEQ multiplex PCR, the TCRdb table keeps only in-frame clones and is missing some. This table has some 40,000 clones, around 72% appearing once. The sample consisted of CD4+ T cells from PBMCs cultured with HCoV-NL63 spike peptides, taken before COVID-19 vaccination. Every receptor here comes from a human donor who had a prior SARS-CoV-2 infection. Each CDR3 is given with its conserved first and last residue. Each record gives: D gene, clone size, V gene, J gene, CDR3 length, CDR3 protein, CDR3 DNA. The D gene is left open where the match is weak. Clone size is stated in some rows and not others, as once, few, many or a class when expanded.

d_call: .; clone_size: .; v_call: TRBV5-1; j_call: TRBJ2-2; cdr3_length: 15; cdr3_aa: CASSPVVENTGELFF; cdr3_nt: TGCGCCAGCAGCCCTGTTGTAGAAAACACCGGGGAGCTGTTTTTT
d_call: TRBD2; clone_size: few; v_call: TRBV9; j_call: TRBJ2-2; cdr3_length: 17; cdr3_aa: CASSAVSGRGSMGELFF; cdr3_nt: TGTGCCAGCAGCGCAGTTAGCGGGAGGGGATCAATGGGGGAGCTGTTTTTT
d_call: TRBD1; clone_size: once; v_call: TRBV18; j_call: TRBJ2-7; cdr3_length: 14; cdr3_aa: CASSRRQGTYEQYF; cdr3_nt: TGTGCCAGCTCACGAAGACAGGGGACCTACGAGCAGTACTTC
d_call: .; clone_size: .; v_call: TRBV7-2; j_call: TRBJ2-3; cdr3_length: 13; cdr3_aa: CASSLELRHTQYF; cdr3_nt: TGTGCCAGCAGCTTAGAGCTGCGGCATACGCAGTATTTT
d_call: TRBD2; clone_size: .; v_call: TRBV5-1; j_call: TRBJ2-7; cdr3_length: 16; cdr3_aa: CASSPGTSGGGYEQYF; cdr3_nt: TGCGCCAGCAGCCCGGGGACTAGCGGGGGTGGGTACGAGCAGTACTTC
d_call: .; clone_size: .; v_call: TRBV5-8; j_call: TRBJ1-2; cdr3_length: 14; cdr3_aa: CASSPIGAYYGYTF; cdr3_nt: TGTGCCAGCAGCCCAATCGGGGCCTACTATGGCTACACCTTC
d_call: TRBD2; clone_size: .; v_call: TRBV2; j_call: TRBJ2-1; cdr3_length: 17; cdr3_aa: CASRGVSTSGAYNEQFF; cdr3_nt: TGTGCCAGCAGGGGGGTTTCGACTAGCGGGGCTTACAATGAGCAGTTCTTC
d_call: TRBD1; clone_size: .; v_call: TRBV7-2; j_call: TRBJ2-1; cdr3_length: 17; cdr3_aa: CASSPRVGQGAYNEQFF; cdr3_nt: TGTGCCAGCAGCCCAAGGGTGGGACAGGGGGCTTACAATGAGCAGTTCTTC
d_call: .; clone_size: few; v_call: TRBV10-3; j_call: TRBJ2-7; cdr3_length: 15; cdr3_aa: CAISGRETSSYEQYF; cdr3_nt: TGTGCCATCAGTGGGAGAGAGACGAGTAGCTACGAGCAGTACTTC
d_call: .; clone_size: .; v_call: TRBV6-5; j_call: TRBJ2-5; cdr3_length: 15; cdr3_aa: CASKEGTGALPSQYF; cdr3_nt: TGTGCCAGCAAGGAGGGCACAGGGGCCCTTCCCTCCCAGTACTTC
d_call: .; clone_size: few; v_call: TRBV5-4; j_call: TRBJ2-7; cdr3_length: 14; cdr3_aa: CASSFGGIIYEQYF; cdr3_nt: TGTGCCAGCAGCTTTGGCGGGATTATCTACGAGCAGTACTTC
d_call: .; clone_size: .; v_call: TRBV11-2; j_call: TRBJ2-3; cdr3_length: 16; cdr3_aa: CASSLAAGANLGGQYF; cdr3_nt: TGTGCCAGCAGCTTAGCTGCGGGGGCCAACCTGGGGGGGCAGTATTTT
d_call: .; clone_size: .; v_call: TRBV5-4; j_call: TRBJ2-7; cdr3_length: 15; cdr3_aa: CASSRRGALFYEQYF; cdr3_nt: TGTGCCAGCAGCCGAAGGGGGGCCCTCTTTTACGAGCAGTACTTC
d_call: .; clone_size: .; v_call: TRBV6-2/TRBV6-3; j_call: TRBJ2-7; cdr3_length: 17; cdr3_aa: CASSFNNREYSPYEQYF; cdr3_nt: TGTGCCAGCAGTTTCAACAACAGGGAATACTCACCTTACGAGCAGTACTTC
d_call: TRBD2; clone_size: .; v_call: TRBV30; j_call: TRBJ2-7; cdr3_length: 13; cdr3_aa: CACAPSGSYEQYF; cdr3_nt: TGTGCCTGCGCTCCTAGCGGGTCCTACGAGCAGTACTTC
d_call: .; clone_size: .; v_call: TRBV28; j_call: TRBJ1-2; cdr3_length: 14; cdr3_aa: CASSRLQGNYGYTF; cdr3_nt: TGTGCCAGCAGTCGTTTACAGGGAAACTATGGCTACACCTTC
d_call: .; clone_size: .; v_call: TRBV4-1; j_call: TRBJ2-3; cdr3_length: 16; cdr3_aa: CASSQVDLVVTDTQYF; cdr3_nt: TGCGCCAGCAGCCAAGTCGACCTGGTTGTCACAGATACGCAGTATTTT
d_call: .; clone_size: .; v_call: TRBV5-1; j_call: TRBJ1-1; cdr3_length: 15; cdr3_aa: CASSPLTGEHTEAFF; cdr3_nt: TGCGCCAGCAGCCCCTTGACGGGTGAACACACTGAAGCTTTCTTT
d_call: .; clone_size: .; v_call: TRBV28; j_call: TRBJ1-1; cdr3_length: 16; cdr3_aa: CASTVGPGGQNTEAFF; cdr3_nt: TGTGCCAGCACAGTAGGACCCGGGGGGCAGAACACTGAAGCTTTCTTT
d_call: TRBD1; clone_size: .; v_call: TRBV18; j_call: TRBJ1-2; cdr3_length: 20; cdr3_aa: CASSPTQTLGTGTSNYGYTF; cdr3_nt: TGTGCCAGCTCGCCCACCCAAACTCTGGGGACAGGGACATCTAACTATGGCTACACCTTC
d_call: .; clone_size: .; v_call: TRBV30; j_call: TRBJ1-1; cdr3_length: 13; cdr3_aa: CAWTRQPNTEAFF; cdr3_nt: TGTGCCTGGACTCGGCAGCCGAACACTGAAGCTTTCTTT
d_call: .; clone_size: few; v_call: TRBV5-5; j_call: TRBJ2-1; cdr3_length: 13; cdr3_aa: CASSFLVWNEQFF; cdr3_nt: TGTGCCAGCAGCTTCCTAGTTTGGAATGAGCAGTTCTTC